This is a list of T cell receptor beta chains from one sample in a study of blood T cell repertoires in COVID-19. Sequencing was performed with immunoSEQ multiplex PCR; in TCRdb, only in-frame clones are kept and a portion is missing. The top ten hold roughly 2% of the sample, which has 250,000 to 300,000 clones, 90% seen once. The source material was peripheral blood. The receptor set was obtained from a woman aged 60-70 years with COVID-19, enrolled during active disease. The CDR3 runs from the conserved cysteine through the conserved F or W. D genes are given only for firm matches. The size of a clone is reported for some rows only, either as once, few or many, or as a class for expanded clones.

V gene	D gene	clone size	J gene	CDR3 length	CDR3 protein	CDR3 DNA
TRBV6-2/TRBV6-3	-	-	TRBJ2-7	13	CASSYAQPYEQYF	TGTGCCAGCAGTTACGCACAACCTTACGAGCAGTACTTC
TRBV10-3	TRBD1	-	TRBJ1-2	15	CAISGTQGLEDGYTF	TGTGCCATCAGTGGGACACAGGGGTTAGAGGATGGCTACACCTTC
TRBV5-1	-	once	TRBJ2-1	15	CASSLDRATYNEQFF	TGCGCCAGCAGCTTGGACAGGGCCACCTACAATGAGCAGTTCTTC
TRBV20-1	-	-	TRBJ2-1	11	CSARYMGGQFF	TGCAGTGCTAGATATATGGGGGGGCAGTTCTTC
TRBV6-5	TRBD1	-	TRBJ2-7	14	CASSYGRGFNEQYF	TGTGCCAGCAGTTATGGCAGGGGGTTCAACGAGCAGTACTTC
TRBV7-6	-	-	TRBJ2-7	15	CASSRGTDTQYEQYF	TGTGCCAGCAGCCGGGGGACAGATACCCAATACGAGCAGTACTTC
TRBV6-2/TRBV6-3	TRBD1	-	TRBJ1-5	14	CASSATGGGQPQHF	TGTGCCAGCAGTGCCACAGGGGGCGGTCAGCCCCAGCATTTT
TRBV7-2	-	-	TRBJ1-2	14	CASSGGRGFYGYTF	TGTGCCAGCAGTGGAGGTCGGGGATTCTATGGCTACACCTTC
TRBV27	-	-	TRBJ2-1	15	CASTITRDFYNEQFF	TGTGCCAGCACCATTACTAGAGACTTCTACAATGAGCAGTTCTTC
TRBV4-2	TRBD1	-	TRBJ2-7	15	CASSHPGQGFYEQYF	TGTGCCAGCAGCCATCCGGGACAGGGATTCTACGAGCAGTACTTC
TRBV7-8	-	-	TRBJ1-4	15	CASSPRGGANEKLFF	TGTGCCAGCAGCCCGAGGGGGGGTGCTAATGAAAAACTGTTTTTT
TRBV6-2/TRBV6-3	TRBD1	-	TRBJ1-5	15	CASSYSDRVFQPQHF	TGTGCCAGCAGTTACTCCGACAGGGTTTTTCAGCCCCAGCATTTT
TRBV13	-	-	TRBJ1-2	14	CASSLGQKNYGYTF	TGTGCCAGCAGCTTAGGACAGAAAAACTATGGCTACACCTTC
TRBV3-1/TRBV3-2	-	-	TRBJ2-1	13	CASSPQRGNEQFF	TGTGCCAGCAGTCCCCAAAGGGGCAATGAGCAGTTCTTC
TRBV6-5	TRBD2	-	TRBJ2-1	15	CASSYSGGSHNEQFF	TGTGCCAGCAGTTACTCGGGGGGGTCCCACAATGAGCAGTTCTTC
TRBV7-2	-	-	TRBJ1-3	14	CASSSGLSGNTIYF	TGTGCCAGCAGCTCCGGACTCTCTGGAAACACCATATATTTT
TRBV14	TRBD2	-	TRBJ2-1	17	CASSQEGLAGAYNEQFF	TGTGCCAGCAGCCAAGAGGGACTAGCGGGGGCCTACAATGAGCAGTTCTTC
TRBV7-2	-	-	TRBJ2-7	14	CASSLVGVFYEQYF	TGTGCCAGCAGCTTAGTAGGGGTGTTCTACGAGCAGTACTTC